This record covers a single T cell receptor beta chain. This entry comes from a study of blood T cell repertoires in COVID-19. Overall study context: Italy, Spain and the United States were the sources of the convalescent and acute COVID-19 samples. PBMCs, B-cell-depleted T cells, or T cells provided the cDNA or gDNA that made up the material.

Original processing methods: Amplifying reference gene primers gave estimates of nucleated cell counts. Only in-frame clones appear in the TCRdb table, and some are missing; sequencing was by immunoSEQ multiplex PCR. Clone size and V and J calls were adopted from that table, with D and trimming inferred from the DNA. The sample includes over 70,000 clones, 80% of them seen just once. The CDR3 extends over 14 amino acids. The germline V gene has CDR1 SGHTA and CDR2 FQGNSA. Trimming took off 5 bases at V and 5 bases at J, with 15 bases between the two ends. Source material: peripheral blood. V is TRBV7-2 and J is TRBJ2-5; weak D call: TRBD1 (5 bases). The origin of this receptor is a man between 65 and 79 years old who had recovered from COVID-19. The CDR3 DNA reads TGTGCCAGCAGCGGTAGTAGCCAGGGCGAGACCCAGTACTTC. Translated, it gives CASSGSSQGETQYF.